This T cell receptor (beta chain) originates from a study of sequential checkpoint blockade in melanoma. On the study more broadly: After nivolumab or ipilimumab alone, about two dozen patients had week-13 rebiopsies.

This CDR3 has 15 amino acids. Trimming at V came to 2 bases and at J to 6 bases, leaving 8 bases not matched to a gene. CDR1 and CDR2 (germline): SGHRS, YFSETQ. Regarding the study as a whole: T-cell fraction and clonality followed PD-L1 and CD8+ counts, not mutational load. About 30 times likelier clinical benefit followed increased tumor T-cell fraction and clonality.

Assay: immunoSEQ multiplex PCR; the TCRdb copy retains only in-frame clones and omits some. This table has over 3,000 clones, around 23% appearing once. As to this clone: The antigen remains unidentified.

The treatment was: randomized to nivolumab then ipilimumab (arm A) or the reverse (arm B). DNA-damaging chemotherapy had not been given to any patient beforehand. The TCR sequence derives from a human donor with melanoma. Sequenced here: tumor tissue (inferred from file names), sampled from a patient given nivolumab and ipilimumab in sequence. The chain is built from TRBV5-1 and TRBJ1-2; 9 nucleotides agree with TRBD1. The CDR3 DNA reads as TGCGCCAGCAGCTTATTACAGGGGGCGCTAAATGGCTACACCTTC. It specifies CASSLLQGALNGYTF.